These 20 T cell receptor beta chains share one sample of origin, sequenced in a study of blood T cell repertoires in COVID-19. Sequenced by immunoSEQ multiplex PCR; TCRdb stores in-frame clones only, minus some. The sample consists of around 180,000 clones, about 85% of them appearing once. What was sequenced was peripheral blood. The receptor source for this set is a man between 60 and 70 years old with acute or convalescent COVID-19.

The CDR3 nucleotides are TGTGCCAGCAGCCTGTCCGGGACTAGCGGGGGGCACTCCTACAATGAGCAGTTCTTC. It is translated as CASSLSGTSGGHSYNEQFF. The chain links TRBV11-3 to TRBJ2-1; 15 bases agree with TRBD2. The germline V gene encodes CDR1 SGHNT and CDR2 YENEEA. The V and J ends lost 5 bases and 0 bases, in that order; junction bases with no gene match: 8. The CDR3 is made up of 19 amino acids.

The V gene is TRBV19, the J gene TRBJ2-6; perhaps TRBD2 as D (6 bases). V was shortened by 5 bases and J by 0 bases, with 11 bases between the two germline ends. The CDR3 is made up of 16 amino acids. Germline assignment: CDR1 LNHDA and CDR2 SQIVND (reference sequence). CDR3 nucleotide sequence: TGTGCCAGTAGTCCTTGGGAGGACTCTGGGGCCAACGTCCTGACTTTC. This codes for CASSPWEDSGANVLTF.

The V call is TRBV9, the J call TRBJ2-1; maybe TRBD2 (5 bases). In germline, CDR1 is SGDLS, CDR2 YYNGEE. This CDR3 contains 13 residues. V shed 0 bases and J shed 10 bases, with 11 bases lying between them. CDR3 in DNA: TGTGCCAGCAGCGTAGTGTCCACGGGGGAGCAGTTCTTC. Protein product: CASSVVSTGEQFF. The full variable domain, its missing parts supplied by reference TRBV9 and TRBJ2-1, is DSGVTQTPKHLITATGQRVTLRCSPRSGDLSVYWYQQSLDQGLQFLIQYYNGEERAKGNILERFSAQQFPDLHSELNLSSLELGDSALYFCASSVVSTGEQFFGPGTRLTVL.

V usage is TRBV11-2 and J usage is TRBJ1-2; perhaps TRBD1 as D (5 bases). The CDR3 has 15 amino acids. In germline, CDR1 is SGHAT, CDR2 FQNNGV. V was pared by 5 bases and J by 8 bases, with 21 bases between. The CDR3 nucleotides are TGTGCCAGCAGCACTGGGGTGGGGCAGAGTCGCGGCTACACCTTC. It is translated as CASSTGVGQSRGYTF.

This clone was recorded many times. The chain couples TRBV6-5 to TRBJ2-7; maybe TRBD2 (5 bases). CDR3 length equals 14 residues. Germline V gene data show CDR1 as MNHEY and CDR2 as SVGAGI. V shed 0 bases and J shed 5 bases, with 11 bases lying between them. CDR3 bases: TGTGCCAGCAGTTACTCCATTACTAGTGACGAGCAGTACTTC. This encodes CASSYSITSDEQYF.

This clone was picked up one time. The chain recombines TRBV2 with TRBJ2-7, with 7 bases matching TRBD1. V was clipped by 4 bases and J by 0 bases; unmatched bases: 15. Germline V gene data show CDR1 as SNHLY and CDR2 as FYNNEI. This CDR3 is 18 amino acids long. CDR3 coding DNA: TGTGCCAGCAGTGGTAATGAAGGGATACAGGGGAGCTCCTACGAGCAGTACTTC. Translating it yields CASSGNEGIQGSSYEQYF. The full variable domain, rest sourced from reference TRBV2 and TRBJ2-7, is EPEVTQTPSHQVTQMGQEVILRCVPISNHLYFYWYRQILGQKVEFLVSFYNNEISEKSEIFDDQFSVERPDGSNFTLKIRSTKLEDSAMYFCASSGNEGIQGSSYEQYFGPGTRLTVT.

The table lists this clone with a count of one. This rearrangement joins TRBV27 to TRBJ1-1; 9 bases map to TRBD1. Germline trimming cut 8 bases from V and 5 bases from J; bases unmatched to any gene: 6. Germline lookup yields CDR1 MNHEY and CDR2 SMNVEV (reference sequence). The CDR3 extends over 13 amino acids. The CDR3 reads CASFGQGRTEAFF. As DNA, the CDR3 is TGTGCCAGCTTTGGACAGGGGAGAACTGAAGCTTTCTTT.

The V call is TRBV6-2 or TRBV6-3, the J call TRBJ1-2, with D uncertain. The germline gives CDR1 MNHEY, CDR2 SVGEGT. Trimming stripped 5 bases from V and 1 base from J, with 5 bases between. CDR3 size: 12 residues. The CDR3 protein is CASSTSNYGYTF. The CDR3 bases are TGTGCCAGCAGTACCAGTAACTATGGCTACACCTTC.

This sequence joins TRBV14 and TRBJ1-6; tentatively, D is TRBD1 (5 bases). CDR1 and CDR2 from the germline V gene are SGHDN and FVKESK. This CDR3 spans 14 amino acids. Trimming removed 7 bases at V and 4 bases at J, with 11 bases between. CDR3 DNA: TGTGCCAGCAAGACCACAGGATATAATTCACCCCTCCACTTT. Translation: CASKTTGYNSPLHF.

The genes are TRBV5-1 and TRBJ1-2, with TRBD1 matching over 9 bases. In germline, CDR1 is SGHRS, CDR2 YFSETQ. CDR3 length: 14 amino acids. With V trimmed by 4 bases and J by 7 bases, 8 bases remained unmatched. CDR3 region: CASSPAGTGLGYTF. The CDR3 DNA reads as TGCGCCAGCAGCCCCGCGGGGACAGGGCTTGGCTACACCTTC.

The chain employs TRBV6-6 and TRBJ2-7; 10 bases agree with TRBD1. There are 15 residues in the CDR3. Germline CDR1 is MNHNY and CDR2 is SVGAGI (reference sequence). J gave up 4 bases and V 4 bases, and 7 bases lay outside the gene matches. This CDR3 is CASSSRDRGSYEQYV. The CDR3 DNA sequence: TGTGCCAGCAGTTCCCGGGACAGGGGATCGTACGAGCAGTACGTC.

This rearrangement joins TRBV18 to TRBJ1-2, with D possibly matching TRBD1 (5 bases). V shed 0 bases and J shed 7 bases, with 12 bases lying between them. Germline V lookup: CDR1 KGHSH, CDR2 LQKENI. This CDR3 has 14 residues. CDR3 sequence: CASSPPSGMSGYTF. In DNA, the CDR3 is TGTGCCAGCTCACCACCGTCAGGGATGAGTGGCTACACCTTC.

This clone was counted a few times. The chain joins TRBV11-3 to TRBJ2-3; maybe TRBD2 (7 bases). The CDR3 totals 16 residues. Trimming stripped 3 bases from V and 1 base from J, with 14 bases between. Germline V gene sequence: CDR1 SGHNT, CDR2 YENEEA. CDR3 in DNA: TGTGCCAGCAGCTTTAGCTTAGGGGGGGGCACAGATACGCAGTATTTT. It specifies CASSFSLGGGTDTQYF.

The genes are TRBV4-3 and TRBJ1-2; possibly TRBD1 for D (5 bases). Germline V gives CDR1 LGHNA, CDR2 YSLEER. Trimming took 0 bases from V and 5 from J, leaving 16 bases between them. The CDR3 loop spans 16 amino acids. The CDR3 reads CASSQDDGHGLYGYTF. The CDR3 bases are TGCGCCAGCAGCCAAGATGACGGACACGGGCTTTATGGCTACACCTTC.

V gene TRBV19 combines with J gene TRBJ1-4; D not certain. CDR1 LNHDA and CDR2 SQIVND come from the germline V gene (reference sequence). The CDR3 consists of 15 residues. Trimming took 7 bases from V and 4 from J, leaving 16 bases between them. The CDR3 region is CASTPRREYNEKLFF. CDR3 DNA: TGTGCCAGTACCCCGAGACGGGAGTATAATGAAAAACTGTTTTTT.

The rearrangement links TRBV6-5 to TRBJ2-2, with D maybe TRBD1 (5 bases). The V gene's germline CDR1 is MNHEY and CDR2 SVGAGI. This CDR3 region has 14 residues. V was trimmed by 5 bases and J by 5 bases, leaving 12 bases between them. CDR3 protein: CASSTDRTTGELFF. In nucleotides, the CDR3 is TGTGCCAGCAGTACAGACAGAACAACCGGGGAGCTGTTTTTT.

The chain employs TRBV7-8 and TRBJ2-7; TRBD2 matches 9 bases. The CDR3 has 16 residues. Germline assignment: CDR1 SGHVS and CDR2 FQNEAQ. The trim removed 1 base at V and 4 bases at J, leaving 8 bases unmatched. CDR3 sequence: CASSLGGLAGPYEQYF. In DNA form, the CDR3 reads TGTGCCAGCAGCTTAGGGGGACTAGCCGGGCCTTACGAGCAGTACTTC.

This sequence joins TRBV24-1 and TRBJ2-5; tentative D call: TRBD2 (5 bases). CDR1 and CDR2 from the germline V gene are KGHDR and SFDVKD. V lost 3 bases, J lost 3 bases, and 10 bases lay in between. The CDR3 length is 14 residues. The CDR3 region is CATSDGLSKETQYF. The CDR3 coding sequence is TGTGCCACCAGTGATGGACTTTCGAAAGAGACCCAGTACTTC.

The CDR3 reads CATSPSGTGVGYTF. The DNA for the CDR3 is TGTGCCACCAGCCCATCAGGGACAGGGGTCGGCTACACCTTC. The rearrangement links TRBV15 to TRBJ1-2, with TRBD1 identical over 10 bases. This CDR3 has 14 amino acids. With 5 bases clipped from V and 8 bases from J, the junction kept 8 bases outside the gene matches. Germline assignment: CDR1 LNHNV and CDR2 YYDKDF (reference sequence).

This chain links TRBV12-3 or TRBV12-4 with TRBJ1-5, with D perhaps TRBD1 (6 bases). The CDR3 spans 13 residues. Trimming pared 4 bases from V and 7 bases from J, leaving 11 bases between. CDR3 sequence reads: CASSSPGAQPQHF. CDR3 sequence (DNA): TGTGCCAGCAGTTCCCCAGGGGCCCAGCCCCAGCATTTT.